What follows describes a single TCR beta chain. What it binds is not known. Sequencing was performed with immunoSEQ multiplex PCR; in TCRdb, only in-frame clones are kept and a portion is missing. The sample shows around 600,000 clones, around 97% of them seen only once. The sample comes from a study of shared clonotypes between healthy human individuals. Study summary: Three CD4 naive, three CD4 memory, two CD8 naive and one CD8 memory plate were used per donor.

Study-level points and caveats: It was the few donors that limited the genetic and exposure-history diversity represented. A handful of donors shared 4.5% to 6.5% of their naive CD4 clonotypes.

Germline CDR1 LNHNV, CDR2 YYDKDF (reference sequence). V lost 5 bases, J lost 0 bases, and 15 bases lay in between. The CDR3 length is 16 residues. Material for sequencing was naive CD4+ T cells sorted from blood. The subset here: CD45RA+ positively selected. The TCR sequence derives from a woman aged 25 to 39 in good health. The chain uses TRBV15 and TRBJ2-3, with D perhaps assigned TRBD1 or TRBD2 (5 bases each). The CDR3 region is CATSPRGGSSTDTQYF. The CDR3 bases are TGTGCCACCAGCCCCCGGGGCGGATCTAGCACAGATACGCAGTATTTT.